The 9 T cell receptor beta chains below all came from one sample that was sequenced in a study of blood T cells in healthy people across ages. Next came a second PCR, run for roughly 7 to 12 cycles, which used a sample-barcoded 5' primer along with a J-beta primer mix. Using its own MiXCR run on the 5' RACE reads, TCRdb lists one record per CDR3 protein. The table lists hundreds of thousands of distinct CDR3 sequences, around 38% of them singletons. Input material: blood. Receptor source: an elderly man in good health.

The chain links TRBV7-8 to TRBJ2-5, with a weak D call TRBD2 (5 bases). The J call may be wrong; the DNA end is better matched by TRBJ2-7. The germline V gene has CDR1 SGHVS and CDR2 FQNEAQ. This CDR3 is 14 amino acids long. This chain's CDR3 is CASSLQDSYSEQYF. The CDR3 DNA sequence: TGTGCCAGCAGCTTACAGGACTCATATAGCGAGCAGTACTTC.

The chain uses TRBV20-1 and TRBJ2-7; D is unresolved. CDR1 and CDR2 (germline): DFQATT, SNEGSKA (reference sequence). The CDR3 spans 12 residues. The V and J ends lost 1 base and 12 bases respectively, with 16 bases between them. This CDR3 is CSARAGQETPYF. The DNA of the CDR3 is TGCAGTGCTAGAGCTGGTCAAGAGACCCCGTACTTC.

DNA for the CDR3: TGCAGTGCTAGGCAACTAGCGGTCAGTACCTACAATGAGCAGTACTTC. It codes for CSARQLAVSTYNEQYF. This chain connects TRBV20-1 to TRBJ2-1; TRBD2 matches at 8 bases. The DNA end is more similar to TRBJ2-7, so the J call may be wrong. This CDR3 has 16 amino acids. Germline CDR1 is DFQATT and CDR2 is SNEGSKA (reference sequence).

The CDR3 here is CASSGARTCRQYF. CDR3 DNA sequence: TGTGCCAGCAGCGGGGCTAGGACTTGTAGACAGTACTTC. This chain joins TRBV7-2 and TRBJ2-7; perhaps D is TRBD1 or TRBD2 (5 bases each). Germline V gene lookup returns CDR1 SGHTA and CDR2 FQGNSA. V gave up 5 bases and J gave up 10 bases, with 18 bases separating them. This CDR3 region has 13 residues.

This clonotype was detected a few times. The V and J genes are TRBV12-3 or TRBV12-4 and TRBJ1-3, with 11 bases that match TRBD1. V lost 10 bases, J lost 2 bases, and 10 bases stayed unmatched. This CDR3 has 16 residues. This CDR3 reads CATPQGQGVPGNTIYF. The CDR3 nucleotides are TGTGCCACCCCTCAGGGACAGGGGGTTCCTGGAAACACCATATATTTT.

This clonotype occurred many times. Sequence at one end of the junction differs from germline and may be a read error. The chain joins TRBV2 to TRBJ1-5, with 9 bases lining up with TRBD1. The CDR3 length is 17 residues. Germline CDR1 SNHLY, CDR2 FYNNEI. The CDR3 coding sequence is TGTGCCAGCAGTGAAATGGGACAGGGCTCCCACAATGAGCCCCAGCATTTT. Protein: CASSEMGQGSHNEPQHF.

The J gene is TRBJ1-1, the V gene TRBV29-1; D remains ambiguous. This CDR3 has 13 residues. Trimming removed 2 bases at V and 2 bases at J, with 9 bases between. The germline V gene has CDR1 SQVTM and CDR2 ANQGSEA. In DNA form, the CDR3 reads TGCAGCGTTGAAATTAGGGTAAACACTGAAGCTTTCTTT. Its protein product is CSVEIRVNTEAFF.

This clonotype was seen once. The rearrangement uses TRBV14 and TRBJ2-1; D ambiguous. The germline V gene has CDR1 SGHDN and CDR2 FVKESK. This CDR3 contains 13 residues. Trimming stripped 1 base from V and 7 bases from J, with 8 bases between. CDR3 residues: CASSQVLGNEQFF. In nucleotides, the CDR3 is TGTGCCAGCAGCCAAGTCTTGGGGAATGAGCAGTTCTTC.

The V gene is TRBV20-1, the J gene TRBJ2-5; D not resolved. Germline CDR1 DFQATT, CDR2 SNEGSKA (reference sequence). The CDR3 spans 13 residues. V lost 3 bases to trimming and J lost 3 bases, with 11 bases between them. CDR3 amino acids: CSASLNTEETQYF. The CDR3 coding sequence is TGCAGTGCTAGCCTAAACACGGAAGAGACCCAGTACTTC.